Reported below is one T cell receptor (beta chain). Per the authors' pipeline: Quantification of nucleated cells was approximated via reference gene primer amplification. Produced via immunoSEQ multiplex PCR; TCRdb's table is partial and in-frame only. That table supplies the V and J calls and clone size; D and trimming were determined from the DNA. Of roughly 190,000 clones listed, about nine tenths were seen once; the top ten hold 1.1%. This record belongs to a study of blood T cell repertoires in COVID-19. Looking at the study overall: T cells, B-cell-depleted T cells, or PBMCs provided the cDNA or gDNA that served as material.

Sequencing used peripheral blood. This sequence was found in a man aged 25-45 years with acute or convalescent COVID-19.

The CDR3 DNA reads as TGTGCCAGCAGCCAAGAAGAGTCGGGGGGAAACATTCAGTACTTC. The encoded protein is CASSQEESGGNIQYF. The chain carries TRBV4-2 and TRBJ2-4; 7 bases map to TRBD2. This CDR3 region has 15 residues. The V and J ends lost 0 bases and 6 bases, in that order; junction bases with no gene match: 5. CDR1 LGHNA and CDR2 YNFKEQ come from the germline V gene.